The rows below give T cell receptor beta chains drawn from one sample of a study of blood T cell repertoires in COVID-19. The table came from immunoSEQ multiplex PCR; TCRdb's copy has only in-frame clones and leaves some out. The profile shows about 190,000 clones, more than 65% of them singletons. The sequenced material came from PBMCs or T cells enriched from blood (not recorded which). The receptors come from a woman aged 45-60 years with acute COVID-19. CDR3s include the opening cysteine and the closing phenylalanine or tryptophan. D genes are given only for firm matches. Size is stated for part of the rows, as once, few or many counts, or as a class when the clone is expanded.

CDR3	DNA	V	D	size	J
CASSQEAATPQFF	TGCGCCAGCAGCCAAGAGGCGGCTACCCCGCAGTTCTTC	TRBV4-1	NA	NA	TRBJ2-1
CAIDAGAGEKLFF	TGTGCCATCGACGCGGGGGCTGGGGAAAAACTGTTTTTT	TRBV28	NA	NA	TRBJ1-4
CASSWRGGRIGELFF	TGTGCCAGCAGTTGGCGGGGGGGCCGGATCGGGGAGCTGTTTTTT	TRBV27	TRBD2	NA	TRBJ2-2
CASSRQGLSNQPQHF	TGTGCCAGTAGTCGACAGGGGTTAAGCAATCAGCCCCAGCATTTT	TRBV19	TRBD1	NA	TRBJ1-5
CASSIFTQTSAGNNEQFF	TGTGCCAGTAGTATTTTCACTCAAACTAGCGCGGGGAACAATGAGCAGTTCTTC	TRBV19	TRBD2	NA	TRBJ2-1
CASSDRGLNEKLFF	TGTGCCAGCAGCGACAGGGGACTTAATGAAAAACTGTTTTTT	TRBV5-5	TRBD1	NA	TRBJ1-4
CASSPIGGETQYF	TGTGCCAGCTCGCCCATCGGGGGAGAGACCCAGTACTTC	TRBV18	NA	NA	TRBJ2-5
CASSPQGAYGYTF	TGTGCCAGCAGCCCCCAGGGGGCTTATGGCTACACCTTC	TRBV3-1/TRBV3-2	TRBD1	NA	TRBJ1-2
CASSQDYGQDGSGANVLTF	TGTGCCAGCAGCCAAGATTATGGACAGGACGGGTCTGGGGCCAACGTCCTGACTTTC	TRBV3-1/TRBV3-2	TRBD1	NA	TRBJ2-6
CASSRGPSGSSGANVLTF	TGCGCCAGCAGCAGGGGCCCATCAGGCTCCTCTGGGGCCAACGTCCTGACTTTC	TRBV4-1	NA	NA	TRBJ2-6
CASSISMISNQPQHF	TGTGCCAGTAGTATTAGCATGATTAGCAATCAGCCCCAGCATTTT	TRBV19	NA	NA	TRBJ1-5
CAWSVGDSYGYTF	TGTGCCTGGAGTGTAGGGGACAGCTATGGCTACACCTTC	TRBV30	TRBD1	NA	TRBJ1-2
CASSLQGNTEAFF	TGTGCCAGCAGCCTACAGGGGAACACTGAAGCTTTCTTT	TRBV11-3	NA	NA	TRBJ1-1
CASSGGGGWANYGYTF	TGTGCCAGCAGTGGAGGGGGGGGATGGGCTAACTATGGCTACACCTTC	TRBV6-1	NA	few	TRBJ1-2
CATLDARPNSYNSPLHF	TGTGCCACCCTCGATGCCAGGCCCAACTCCTATAATTCACCCCTCCACTTT	TRBV21-1	NA	NA	TRBJ1-6
CSVLRRDIQYF	TGCAGCGTTTTGCGACGGGACATTCAGTACTTC	TRBV29-1	NA	NA	TRBJ2-4
CATSQGGQGEAFF	TGTGCCACCAGTCAGGGTGGGCAGGGTGAAGCTTTCTTT	TRBV24-1	NA	NA	TRBJ1-1
CASSLSGTGYSDEQFF	TGTGCCAGCAGCTTAAGCGGGACAGGGTATTCGGATGAGCAGTTCTTC	TRBV7-3	TRBD1	NA	TRBJ2-1
CASKDRPGDQPQHF	TGTGCCAGTAAGGACCGGCCGGGGGACCAGCCCCAGCATTTT	TRBV19	NA	few	TRBJ1-5
CASSPNRGGETQYF	TGTGCCAGCAGCCCGAATCGCGGGGGGGAGACCCAGTACTTC	TRBV7-2	TRBD2	once	TRBJ2-5
CASSPPQGGNKLQETQYF	TGTGCCAGCTCACCACCACAGGGGGGGAACAAATTACAAGAGACCCAGTACTTC	TRBV18	NA	NA	TRBJ2-5
CASSPVKGLNQPQHF	TGTGCCAGCTCACCAGTCAAGGGGCTCAATCAGCCCCAGCATTTT	TRBV18	NA	NA	TRBJ1-5
CASSDTGVNEAFF	TGTGCCAGCAGCGATACAGGGGTGAATGAAGCTTTCTTT	TRBV7-9	TRBD1	NA	TRBJ1-1
CASSVGGGADTQYF	TGTGCCAGCAGCGTAGGGGGCGGGGCAGATACGCAGTATTTT	TRBV9	NA	NA	TRBJ2-3
CASSQDSLAYGYTF	TGTGCCAGCAGCCAAGATTCCCTGGCCTATGGCTACACCTTC	TRBV3-1/TRBV3-2	NA	NA	TRBJ1-2